The 22 T cell receptor beta chains below all came from one sample that was sequenced in a study of identical twins. TCRdb itself ran the 5' RACE reads through MiXCR, one entry per CDR3 protein. The sample records around 1.7 million distinct CDR3 sequences, roughly 35% being singletons. The sequenced material came from cord blood. All receptors derive from a newborn girl in good health.

CDR3 amino acids: CASSLRQRWSTDTQYF. DNA of the CDR3: TGTGCCAGCAGCTTAAGGCAGCGGTGGAGCACAGATACGCAGTATTTT. The genes are TRBV11-2 and TRBJ2-3, with TRBD2 as a possible D gene (5 bases). This CDR3 region has 16 residues. The V and J ends lost 2 bases and 0 bases respectively, with 12 bases between them. Germline CDR1 is SGHAT and CDR2 is FQNNGV.

This chain joins TRBV24-1 and TRBJ2-1; D is ambiguous. Matching the DNA end better, TRBJ2-7 makes the J call doubtful. CDR1 and CDR2 (germline): KGHDR, SFDVKD. This CDR3 has 16 amino acids. DNA for the CDR3: TGTGCCACCAGTGATCGACCAGGACGCTCCTACAATGAGCAGTACTTC. It is translated as CATSDRPGRSYNEQYF.

The chain carries TRBV20-1 and TRBJ2-7; D perhaps matches TRBD2 (7 bases). CDR1 and CDR2 from the germline V gene are DFQATT and SNEGSKA (reference sequence). Between the trimmed V and J ends, which lost 4 bases and 2 bases, there was a span of 18 bases. CDR3 length equals 15 residues. The CDR3 DNA is TGCAGTGCTACAAGACGGGGGGCGCTTCCCTACGAGCAGTACTTC. Residues: CSATRRGALPYEQYF.

The table lists this clonotype with many counts. The chain couples TRBV5-1 to TRBJ2-1, with 11 nucleotides matching TRBD2. After removal of 1 base from V and 7 bases from J, the junction contained 1 base not matched to a gene. Germline V CDR1 and CDR2: SGHRS, YFSETQ. CDR3 size: 14 residues. For the CDR3, the DNA is TGCGCCAGCAGCTTGAGACTAGCGGGAAATGAGCAGTTCTTC. It encodes CASSLRLAGNEQFF.

V usage is TRBV18 and J usage is TRBJ2-4, with 7 bases lining up with TRBD2. In germline, CDR1 is KGHSH, CDR2 LQKENI. Trimming cost V 2 bases and J 1 base; bases outside gene matches: 11. The CDR3 consists of 18 residues. As DNA, the CDR3 is TGTGCCAGCTCACCAGGGACTACCTTGGATGCGGCCAAAAACATTCAGTACTTC. This codes for CASSPGTTLDAAKNIQYF. Complete variable domain (other parts from reference TRBV18 and TRBJ2-4): NAGVMQNPRHLVRRRGQEARLRCSPMKGHSHVYWYRQLPEEGLKFMVYLQKENIIDESGMPKERFSAEFPKEGPSILRIQQVVRGDSAAYFCASSPGTTLDAAKNIQYFGAGTRLSVL.

This rearrangement joins TRBV12-3 or TRBV12-4 to TRBJ2-3; 11 bases are shared with TRBD2. V lost 7 bases and J lost 11; bases outside the gene matches: 14. The CDR3 is made up of 15 amino acids. The DNA of the CDR3 is TGTGCCAGCACCGTCCTAGCGGGGGGACCGGATGTGCAGTATTTT. It translates to CASTVLAGGPDVQYF.

At least ten counts were recorded for this clonotype. The V gene is TRBV11-2, the J gene TRBJ2-1; the match to TRBD2 covers 8 bases. Germline assignment: CDR1 SGHAT and CDR2 FQNNGV. This CDR3 has 14 residues. Trimming removed 8 bases from V and 2 bases from J; junction bases left unmatched: 5. CDR3 bases: TGTGCCAGCTCCCGAGCGGGAGCCTACAATGAGCAGTTCTTC. Protein product: CASSRAGAYNEQFF.

This clonotype has just a few counts. The chain combines TRBV18 with TRBJ2-1; D gene uncertain. Trimming removed 0 bases from V and 6 bases from J, with 6 bases in between. The CDR3 loop spans 13 amino acids. Looked up from germline, CDR1 is KGHSH and CDR2 is LQKENI. In DNA form, the CDR3 reads TGTGCCAGCTCACCACCGTGGGTCAATGAGCAGTTCTTC. Its protein product is CASSPPWVNEQFF. The full variable domain, completed using reference TRBV18 and TRBJ2-1, is NAGVMQNPRHLVRRRGQEARLRCSPMKGHSHVYWYRQLPEEGLKFMVYLQKENIIDESGMPKERFSAEFPKEGPSILRIQQVVRGDSAAYFCASSPPWVNEQFFGPGTRLTVL.

This chain uses TRBV20-1 with TRBJ2-1; a possible D gene is TRBD2 (6 bases). The closer fit of TRBJ2-7 to the DNA end suggests the J call may be wrong. Germline loops: CDR1 DFQATT, CDR2 SNEGSKA (reference sequence). This CDR3 region has 15 residues. As DNA, the CDR3 is TGCAGTGCTAGAGCTAGCGTACGCTCCTACAATGAGCAGTACTTC. Protein sequence: CSARASVRSYNEQYF.

The chain combines TRBV2 with TRBJ1-6; tentatively, D is TRBD1 (5 bases). Trimming left V 2 bases short and J 10 bases short, with 21 bases between. CDR3 length: 17 residues. CDR1 is SNHLY and CDR2 is FYNNEI in the germline V gene. The CDR3 spells CASSETPIKGPRSPLHF. In DNA, the CDR3 is TGTGCCAGCAGTGAAACCCCGATAAAGGGACCTAGATCACCCCTCCACTTT. Together with reference TRBV2 and TRBJ1-6, the CDR3 gives the full variable domain: EPEVTQTPSHQVTQMGQEVILRCVPISNHLYFYWYRQILGQKVEFLVSFYNNEISEKSEIFDDQFSVERPDGSNFTLKIRSTKLEDSAMYFCASSETPIKGPRSPLHFGNGTRLTVT.

The chain has TRBV2 and TRBJ2-7, with D uncertain. Germline V gene sequence: CDR1 SNHLY, CDR2 FYNNEI. Trimming cost V 6 bases and J 2 bases, with 11 bases left between them. CDR3 size: 13 residues. The CDR3 nucleotides read TGTGCCAGCAGAAGGGTCTCACCCTACGAGCAGTACTTC. This translates into CASRRVSPYEQYF. The complete variable domain, with remaining parts taken from reference TRBV2 and TRBJ2-7, reads EPEVTQTPSHQVTQMGQEVILRCVPISNHLYFYWYRQILGQKVEFLVSFYNNEISEKSEIFDDQFSVERPDGSNFTLKIRSTKLEDSAMYFCASRRVSPYEQYFGPGTRLTVT.

The chain uses TRBV20-1 and TRBJ2-3, with 8 bases fitting TRBD2. After removal of 2 bases from V and 6 bases from J, the junction contained 7 bases not matched to a gene. The CDR3 loop spans 14 amino acids. Germline V gene sequence: CDR1 DFQATT, CDR2 SNEGSKA (reference sequence). CDR3 region: CSARTPGREDTQYF. Written as DNA, the CDR3 is TGCAGTGCTAGAACCCCCGGGAGGGAGGATACGCAGTATTTT.

The chain links TRBV11-2 to TRBJ2-5; no reliable D call. Trimming cost V 4 bases and J 3 bases, with 9 bases left between them. The CDR3 is 13 amino acids. Germline V gene lookup returns CDR1 SGHAT and CDR2 FQNNGV. The CDR3, as DNA: TGTGCCAGCAGCTCCCCTAACGAAGAGACCCAGTACTTC. Protein product: CASSSPNEETQYF.

This clonotype was observed a few times. V is TRBV12-3 or TRBV12-4 and J is TRBJ1-1, with D tentatively TRBD1 (6 bases). V was clipped by 6 bases and J by 2 bases, with 10 bases between them. The CDR3 loop spans 13 amino acids. The CDR3 region is CASRWTVNTEAFF. Written as DNA, the CDR3 is TGTGCCAGCAGATGGACAGTTAACACTGAAGCTTTCTTT.

The chain uses TRBV12-3 or TRBV12-4 and TRBJ2-2; perhaps TRBD2 as D (6 bases). V shed 5 bases and J shed 4 bases, with 11 bases lying between them. The length of the CDR3 is 14 residues. Written as DNA, the CDR3 is TGTGCCAGCAGTCCGGGACTCTGCACCGGGGAGCTGTTTTTT. It is translated as CASSPGLCTGELFF.

The genes are TRBV11-2 and TRBJ1-6; 8 bases match TRBD1. The CDR3 is 14 amino acids. Germline-derived CDR1 and CDR2 are SGHAT and FQNNGV. Trimming removed 5 bases from V and 7 bases from J; junction bases left unmatched: 4. CDR3 loop: CASSTRQGNSPLHF. In DNA form, the CDR3 reads TGTGCCAGCAGCACCCGACAGGGGAATTCACCCCTCCACTTT.

The rearrangement joins TRBV7-2 to TRBJ1-1, with 8 bases identical to TRBD1. CDR3 size: 15 residues. In germline, CDR1 is SGHTA, CDR2 FQGNSA. Trimming removed 5 bases from V and 1 base from J; junction bases left unmatched: 6. The CDR3 here is CASSRGGTGNTEAFF. The CDR3 nucleotides read TGTGCCAGCAGCCGAGGCGGGACAGGGAACACTGAAGCTTTCTTT.

This clonotype appeared a few times. The chain has TRBV20-1 and TRBJ2-5; 11 bases line up with TRBD2. V lost 6 bases to trimming and J lost 13 bases; unmatched junction nucleotides: 10. The CDR3 is 12 amino acids. CDR1 and CDR2 from the germline V gene are DFQATT and SNEGSKA (reference sequence). In nucleotides, the CDR3 is TGCAGTGCAATACTAGCGGGAGCCCGCAGGTACTTC. It specifies CSAILAGARRYF.

This clonotype was seen only once. The rearrangement links TRBV4-2 to TRBJ1-5; no definite D call. With 0 bases removed from V and 0 bases from J, the gap between germline ends came to 9 bases. There are 16 residues in the CDR3. Looked up from germline, CDR1 is LGHNA and CDR2 is YNFKEQ. The CDR3 coding sequence is TGTGCCAGCAGCCAAGAGAGAGGCAATAGCAATCAGCCCCAGCATTTT. Amino acids: CASSQERGNSNQPQHF.

This clonotype showed up just a few times. The V and J genes are TRBV28 and TRBJ2-7; 9 bases map to TRBD1. There are 13 residues in the CDR3. Germline V gives CDR1 MDHEN, CDR2 SYDVKM. After removal of 7 bases from V and 3 bases from J, the junction contained 4 bases not matched to a gene. The CDR3 nucleotides read TGTGCCAGCAACGGACAGGGGCTCTACGAGCAGTACTTC. This translates into CASNGQGLYEQYF.

The chain recombines TRBV7-2 with TRBJ2-1, with D possibly being TRBD1 (5 bases). Germline CDR1 and CDR2: SGHTA and FQGNSA. This CDR3 is built from 13 residues. Trimming removed 5 bases from V and 13 bases from J, with 18 bases in between. CDR3 in amino acids: CASSPDRRETQFF. CDR3 DNA sequence: TGTGCCAGCAGCCCCGACAGACGAGAGACCCAGTTCTTC.

The chain carries TRBV2 and TRBJ1-2; no firm D call. CDR1 and CDR2 from the germline V gene are SNHLY and FYNNEI. This CDR3 contains 15 residues. V was cut by 8 bases and J by 0 bases, with 16 bases left in between. CDR3 sequence (DNA): TGTGCCAGCCTCTATGGGGAGGTTTCTAACTATGGCTACACCTTC. Protein product: CASLYGEVSNYGYTF.